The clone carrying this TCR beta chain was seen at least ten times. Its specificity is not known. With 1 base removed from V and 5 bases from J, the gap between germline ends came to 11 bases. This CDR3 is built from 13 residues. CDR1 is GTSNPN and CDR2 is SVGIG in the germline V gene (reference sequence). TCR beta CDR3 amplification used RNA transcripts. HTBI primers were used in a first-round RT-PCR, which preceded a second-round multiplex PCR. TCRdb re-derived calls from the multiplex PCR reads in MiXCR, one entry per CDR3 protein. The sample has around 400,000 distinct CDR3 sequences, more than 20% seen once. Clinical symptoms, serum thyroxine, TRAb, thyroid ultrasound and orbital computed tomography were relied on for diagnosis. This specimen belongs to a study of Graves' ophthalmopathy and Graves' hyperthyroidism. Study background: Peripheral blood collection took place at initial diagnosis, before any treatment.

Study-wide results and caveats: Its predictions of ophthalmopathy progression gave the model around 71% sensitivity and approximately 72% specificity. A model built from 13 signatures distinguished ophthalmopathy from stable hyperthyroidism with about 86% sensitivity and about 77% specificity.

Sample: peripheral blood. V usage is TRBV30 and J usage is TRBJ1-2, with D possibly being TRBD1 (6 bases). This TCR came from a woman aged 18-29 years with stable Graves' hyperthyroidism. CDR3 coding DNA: TGTGCCTGGAGTGCCGGGACACCGTATGGCTACACCTTC. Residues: CAWSAGTPYGYTF. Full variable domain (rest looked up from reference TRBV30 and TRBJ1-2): SQTIHQWPATLVQPVGSPLSLECTVEGTSNPNLYWYRQAAGRGLQLLFYSVGIGQISSEVPQNLSASRPQDRQFILSSKKLLLSDSGFYLCAWSAGTPYGYTFGSGTRLTVV.